There are a few counts of the clone carrying this TCR beta chain. The antigen is unknown. There are 14 residues in the CDR3. V was pared by 5 bases and J by 6 bases, with 14 bases between. This sample is drawn from a study of T-cell memory formation after mild COVID-19. Study details: TCR clustering was largely donor specific.

TCRdb independently ran MiXCR on the 5' RACE reads; one entry per CDR3 protein. There are a few hundred thousand distinct CDR3 sequences in the sample; approximately 19% occur only once, and about 21% lies in the top ten. Study-level findings and limits: Detection of some responders pre-infection suggested pre-existing cross-reactive memory T cells participated.

The source is a man in his late teens or twenties who had mild COVID-19 (a few samples of this study predate the infection). Cell type and time point are not known. The V call is TRBV12-3 or TRBV12-4, the J call TRBJ1-5; possible D gene TRBD1, 5 bases. Sequencing was carried out using PBMCs or a T cell subset sorted from them (not recorded which). CDR3 sequence: CASSLQGGGQPQHF. In DNA, the CDR3 is TGTGCCAGCAGTCTCCAGGGTGGGGGTCAGCCCCAGCATTTT.